These 20 T cell receptor beta chains share one sample of origin, sequenced in a study of blood T cell repertoires in COVID-19. Profiled with immunoSEQ multiplex PCR; TCRdb holds only in-frame clones, not every one. Among under 80,000 clones listed, roughly 89% were seen once. Sequenced input: peripheral blood. The receptors derive from a man aged 65 to 79 with active or convalescent COVID-19.

This clone was seen a single time. This chain uses TRBV9 with TRBJ2-1; 7 bases are a match to TRBD2. The CDR3 spans 15 residues. Trimming at V came to 0 bases and at J to 3 bases, leaving 3 bases not matched to a gene. The V gene's germline CDR1 is SGDLS and CDR2 YYNGEE. CDR3 sequence: CASSVAPSGYNEQFF. The CDR3 DNA reads as TGTGCCAGCAGCGTAGCCCCTAGCGGCTACAATGAGCAGTTCTTC.

In its sample, this clone was seen a few times. V usage is TRBV7-2 and J usage is TRBJ2-2, with 13 bases aligning to TRBD2. Germline trimming cut 3 bases from V and 6 bases from J; bases unmatched to any gene: 4. The CDR3 totals 16 residues. CDR1 and CDR2 (germline): SGHTA, FQGNSA. The CDR3 DNA sequence: TGTGCCAGCAGCTTTCGAACTAGCGGGAGGGCCGGGGAGCTGTTTTTT. Translating gives CASSFRTSGRAGELFF.

V is TRBV4-1 and J is TRBJ2-2; D may be TRBD1 (6 bases). V lost 6 bases and J lost 2, with 13 bases in between. Germline values: CDR1 MGHRA, CDR2 YSYEKL. This CDR3 is 15 amino acids long. CDR3 nucleotide sequence: TGCGCCAGCAGACAACCGGGACAAAACACCGGGGAGCTGTTTTTT. Residues: CASRQPGQNTGELFF.

The J gene is TRBJ2-7, the V gene TRBV4-3; 7 nucleotides agree with TRBD1. Unmatched junction bases numbered 7, after V lost 5 bases and J lost 6 bases. There are 13 residues in the CDR3. Germline lookup yields CDR1 LGHNA and CDR2 YSLEER. The CDR3, as DNA: TGCGCCAGCAGCTGGACAGGCGGCGGCGAGCAGTACTTC. Protein sequence: CASSWTGGGEQYF.

The V gene is TRBV24-1, the J gene TRBJ2-1, with 11 positions matching TRBD2. This CDR3 is 16 amino acids long. V lost 1 base, J lost 6 bases, and 4 bases stayed unmatched. Germline V gene data show CDR1 as KGHDR and CDR2 as SFDVKD. The CDR3 loop reads CATSDFSGRAVNEQFF. CDR3 DNA: TGTGCCACCAGTGATTTTAGCGGGAGGGCCGTCAATGAGCAGTTCTTC.

This clone has a single count. The CDR3 DNA is TGCGCCAGCAGCCAAGATTCGGGGGGTTCTGGGGCCAACGTCCTGACTTTC. Translating it yields CASSQDSGGSGANVLTF. This chain uses TRBV4-1 with TRBJ2-6, with 7 bases aligning to TRBD2. The CDR3 runs 17 residues. V gave up 0 bases and J gave up 1 base; unmatched junction bases: 3. CDR1 and CDR2 (germline): MGHRA, YSYEKL.

The sample holds a few counts of this clone. V gene TRBV6-6 combines with J gene TRBJ2-7, with TRBD1 matching over 8 bases. V trimming: 4 bases; J trimming: 3 bases; junction bases outside the gene matches: 8. CDR3 length: 15 residues. Germline values: CDR1 MNHNY, CDR2 SVGAGI (reference sequence). CDR3 coding DNA: TGTGCCAGCAGTTCTAGACTGGACAGGGTCTACGAGCAGTACTTC. Amino acid sequence: CASSSRLDRVYEQYF.

The chain carries TRBV28 and TRBJ2-1, with a possible D match to TRBD2 (6 bases). The CDR3 is made up of 11 amino acids. CDR1 and CDR2 (germline): MDHEN, SYDVKM. The CDR3 DNA follows: TGTGCGGGAGGTGCATACAATGAGCAGTTCTTC. The encoded protein is CAGGAYNEQFF.

The V call is TRBV24-1, the J call TRBJ2-3; no definite D call. The CDR3 consists of 12 residues. Trimming removed 7 bases at V and 6 bases at J, with 10 bases between. Germline loops: CDR1 KGHDR, CDR2 SFDVKD. CDR3 sequence reads: CATSIRSDTQYF. The CDR3 region has the DNA TGTGCCACCAGCATCAGGTCCGATACGCAGTATTTT.

The table lists this clone with a count of one. This chain connects TRBV15 to TRBJ2-5; unclear D gene. The CDR3 is 14 amino acids. The germline CDR1 and CDR2 sequences are LNHNV and YYDKDF (reference sequence). V dropped 2 bases and J dropped 4 bases, with 11 bases sitting between them. CDR3: CATSRFAESETQYF. DNA for the CDR3: TGTGCCACCAGCAGATTCGCGGAGTCAGAGACCCAGTACTTC.

The chain links TRBV10-2 to TRBJ2-7, with 9 bases lining up with TRBD1. Germline assignment: CDR1 WSHSY and CDR2 SAAADI. With V trimmed by 6 bases and J by 4 bases, 4 bases remained unmatched. This CDR3 comprises 13 residues. CDR3 amino acids: CASSQTGGYEQYF. CDR3 bases: TGCGCCAGCAGCCAGACAGGGGGTTACGAGCAGTACTTC.

J is TRBJ1-5 and V is TRBV6-5; the match to TRBD1 covers 8 bases. Germline V gene lookup returns CDR1 MNHEY and CDR2 SVGAGI. With 5 bases clipped from V and 1 base from J, the junction kept 4 bases outside the gene matches. The CDR3 has 15 amino acids. The DNA for the CDR3 is TGTGCCAGCAGTCCGGACAGGGCCAGCAATCAGCCCCAGCATTTT. This encodes CASSPDRASNQPQHF.

The V call is TRBV24-1, the J call TRBJ2-1; 15 nucleotides align to TRBD2. CDR3 size: 18 residues. CDR1 KGHDR and CDR2 SFDVKD come from the germline V gene. V lost 4 bases and J lost 3; bases outside the gene matches: 6. In DNA form, the CDR3 reads TGTGCCACCAGTGACCCGGGACTAGCGGGAGGCGGCTACAATGAGCAGTTCTTC. Protein: CATSDPGLAGGGYNEQFF.

The rearrangement links TRBV11-3 to TRBJ2-1; D is ambiguous. Trimming removed 1 base from V and 10 bases from J, with 11 bases in between. The CDR3 extends over 13 amino acids. Germline assignment: CDR1 SGHNT and CDR2 YENEEA. The CDR3 region has the DNA TGTGCCAGCAGCTTAGCCGGCGGCAGAGAGCAGTTCTTC. Translation gives CASSLAGGREQFF.

The rearrangement joins TRBV19 to TRBJ1-4, with TRBD1 matching over 7 bases. Germline-derived CDR1 and CDR2 are LNHDA and SQIVND (reference sequence). This CDR3 is 15 amino acids long. Trimming cost V 3 bases and J 8 bases; bases outside gene matches: 9. This CDR3 is CASSIDRGRREKLFF. In DNA form, the CDR3 reads TGTGCCAGTAGTATCGATAGGGGGCGGAGGGAAAAACTGTTTTTT. Together with reference TRBV19 and TRBJ1-4, the CDR3 gives the full variable domain: DGGITQSPKYLFRKEGQNVTLSCEQNLNHDAMYWYRQDPGQGLRLIYYSQIVNDFQKGDIAEGYSVSREKKESFPLTVTSAQKNPTAFYLCASSIDRGRREKLFFGSGTQLSVL.

V gene TRBV29-1 combines with J gene TRBJ1-2, with a possible D match to TRBD1 (6 bases). The CDR3 runs to 15 residues. V lost 0 bases and J 3 bases, leaving 14 bases between the germline ends. Germline V gene sequence: CDR1 SQVTM, CDR2 ANQGSEA. This CDR3 is CSVEDLDSNYYGYTF. In DNA, the CDR3 is TGCAGCGTTGAAGACCTGGACAGCAACTACTATGGCTACACCTTC.

The CDR3 here is CASSFYGNTEAFF. The CDR3 DNA follows: TGTGCCAGCAGTTTTTACGGGAACACTGAAGCTTTCTTT. The rearrangement joins TRBV27 to TRBJ1-1, with D hard to call. CDR3 length: 13 amino acids. V lost 3 bases and J 1 base, leaving 6 bases between the germline ends. Germline V gene data show CDR1 as MNHEY and CDR2 as SMNVEV (reference sequence).

V gene TRBV19 combines with J gene TRBJ1-6; TRBD1 agrees at 10 bases. Unmatched junction bases numbered 5, after V lost 5 bases and J lost 7 bases. The germline V gene encodes CDR1 LNHDA and CDR2 SQIVND (reference sequence). This CDR3 has 15 amino acids. The CDR3 loop is CASSRQGAGNSPLHF. The CDR3 DNA follows: TGTGCCAGTAGTCGACAGGGGGCGGGGAATTCACCCCTCCACTTT.

This chain links TRBV5-5 with TRBJ1-5; 7 positions match TRBD1. Unmatched junction bases numbered 7, after V lost 4 bases and J lost 0 bases. The CDR3 extends over 16 amino acids. Germline V gene lookup returns CDR1 SGHKS and CDR2 YYEKEE (reference sequence). CDR3 amino acids: CASSRETGSSNQPQHF. DNA for the CDR3: TGTGCCAGCAGCCGTGAGACAGGGAGTAGCAATCAGCCCCAGCATTTT.

The chain links TRBV12-3 or TRBV12-4 to TRBJ1-2; D gene unclear. The CDR3 runs to 13 residues. V was pared by 9 bases and J by 7 bases, with 18 bases between. The CDR3 here is CASHWRPYRGYTF. CDR3 bases: TGTGCCAGTCACTGGCGGCCCTATCGTGGCTACACCTTC.